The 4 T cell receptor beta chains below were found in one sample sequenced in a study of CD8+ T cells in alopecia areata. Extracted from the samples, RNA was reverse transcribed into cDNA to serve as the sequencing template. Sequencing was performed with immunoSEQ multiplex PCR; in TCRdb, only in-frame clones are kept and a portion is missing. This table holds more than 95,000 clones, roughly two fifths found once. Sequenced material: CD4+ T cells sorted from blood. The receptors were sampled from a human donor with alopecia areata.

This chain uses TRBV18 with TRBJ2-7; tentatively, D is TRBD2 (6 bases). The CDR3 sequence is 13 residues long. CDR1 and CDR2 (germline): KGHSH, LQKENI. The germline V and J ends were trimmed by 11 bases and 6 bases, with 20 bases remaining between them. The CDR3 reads CAGQKGLNGEQYF. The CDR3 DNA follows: TGTGCCGGGCAAAAGGGACTTAATGGCGAGCAGTACTTC.

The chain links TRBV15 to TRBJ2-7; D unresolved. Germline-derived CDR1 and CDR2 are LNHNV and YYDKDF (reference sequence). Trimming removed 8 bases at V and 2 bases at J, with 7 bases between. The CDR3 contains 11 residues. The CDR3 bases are TGTGCCACCTCACGTACCTACGAGCAGTACTTC. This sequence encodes CATSRTYEQYF.

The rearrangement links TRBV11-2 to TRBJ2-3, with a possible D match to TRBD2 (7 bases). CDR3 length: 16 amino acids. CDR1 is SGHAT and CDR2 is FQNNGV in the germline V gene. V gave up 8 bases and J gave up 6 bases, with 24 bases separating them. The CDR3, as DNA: TGTGCCAGCGGAACCCGGGGGGCAGCGGGGACCGATACGCAGTATTTT. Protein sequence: CASGTRGAAGTDTQYF. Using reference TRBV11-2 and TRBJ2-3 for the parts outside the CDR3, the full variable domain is EAGVAQSPRYKIIEKRQSVAFWCNPISGHATLYWYQQILGQGPKLLIQFQNNGVVDDSQLPKDRFSAERLKGVDSTLKIQPAKLEDSAVYLCASGTRGAAGTDTQYFGPGTRLTVL.

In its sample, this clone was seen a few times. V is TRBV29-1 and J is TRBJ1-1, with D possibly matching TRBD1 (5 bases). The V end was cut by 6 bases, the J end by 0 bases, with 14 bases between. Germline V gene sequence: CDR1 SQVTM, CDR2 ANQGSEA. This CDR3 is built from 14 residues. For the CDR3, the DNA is TGCAGCGTCTCCGGGGGGTTGGTGAACACTGAAGCTTTCTTT. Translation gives CSVSGGLVNTEAFF. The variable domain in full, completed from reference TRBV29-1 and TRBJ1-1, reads SAVISQKPSRDICQRGTSLTIQCQVDSQVTMMFWYRQQPGQSLTLIATANQGSEATYESGFVIDKFPISRPNLTFSTLTVSNMSPEDSSIYLCSVSGGLVNTEAFFGQGTRLTVV.